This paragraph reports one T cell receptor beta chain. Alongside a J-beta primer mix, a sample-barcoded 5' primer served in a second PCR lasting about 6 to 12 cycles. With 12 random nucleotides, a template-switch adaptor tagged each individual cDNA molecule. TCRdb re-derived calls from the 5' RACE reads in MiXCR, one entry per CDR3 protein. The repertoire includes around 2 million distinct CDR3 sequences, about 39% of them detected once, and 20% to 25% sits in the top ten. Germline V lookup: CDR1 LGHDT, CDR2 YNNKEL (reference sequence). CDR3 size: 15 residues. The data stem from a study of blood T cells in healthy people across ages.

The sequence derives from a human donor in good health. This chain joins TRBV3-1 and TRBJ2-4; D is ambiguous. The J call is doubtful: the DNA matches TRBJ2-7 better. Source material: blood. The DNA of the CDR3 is TGTGCCAGCAGCCAAGATCACAGACACCTTTACGAGCAGTACTTC. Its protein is CASSQDHRHLYEQYF.